Listed below are T cell receptor beta chains from one sample, sequenced in a study of human T cells and chemical hapten exposure. One entry per CDR3 protein, called by TCRdb with MiXCR from the RACE reads. In the table there are under 400,000 distinct CDR3 sequences, approximately 5% of which are singletons. The source was whole blood, collected in connection with sensitization to the hapten diphenylcyclopropenone (DPC). These receptors all stem from a woman aged 45-65 years with alopecia areata. Some clones in this sample may be carry-over from other donors' samples. Both conserved end residues are part of each CDR3. Each record gives: V gene, J gene, D gene, clone size, CDR3 protein, CDR3 DNA. A D gene is named only where the DNA matches it firmly. Clone sizes are given selectively: once, few, many, or a class where the clone is expanded.

V gene: TRBV12-3/TRBV12-4
J gene: TRBJ2-1
D gene: NA
clone size: few
CDR3 protein: CASSDYRDGEQFF
CDR3 DNA: TGTGCCAGCAGCGATTACAGGGACGGTGAGCAGTTCTTC

V gene: TRBV4-3
J gene: TRBJ2-1
D gene: TRBD2
clone size: NA
CDR3 protein: CASSKLAGGRGAGPYNEQFF
CDR3 DNA: TGCGCCAGCAGCAAACTAGCGGGAGGAAGGGGGGCGGGGCCCTACAATGAGCAGTTCTTC

V gene: TRBV28
J gene: TRBJ2-3
D gene: NA
clone size: NA
CDR3 protein: CASSQRYRDRSRTDTQYF
CDR3 DNA: TGTGCCAGCAGCCAACGCTACAGGGACCGATCGCGCACAGATACGCAGTATTTT

V gene: TRBV4-2
J gene: TRBJ1-1
D gene: NA
clone size: NA
CDR3 protein: CASSQEAPGNTEAFF
CDR3 DNA: TGTGCCAGCAGCCAAGAGGCACCCGGTAACACTGAAGCTTTCTTT

V gene: TRBV27
J gene: TRBJ1-5
D gene: NA
clone size: many
CDR3 protein: CASSLAPPGASNQPQHF
CDR3 DNA: TGTGCCAGCAGTTTAGCTCCTCCAGGGGCCAGCAATCAGCCCCAGCATTTT

V gene: TRBV27
J gene: TRBJ1-1
D gene: NA
clone size: few
CDR3 protein: CASSGGLGQGAFF
CDR3 DNA: TGTGCCAGCAGTGGAGGGTTAGGGCAAGGCGCTTTCTTT

V gene: TRBV2
J gene: TRBJ2-3
D gene: TRBD2
clone size: NA
CDR3 protein: CASSGTSGDLGTQYF
CDR3 DNA: TGTGCCAGCAGTGGGACTAGCGGGGACCTAGGCACGCAGTATTTT

V gene: TRBV2
J gene: TRBJ1-1
D gene: NA
clone size: NA
CDR3 protein: CASSVQGLAEAFF
CDR3 DNA: TGTGCCAGCAGTGTTCAGGGGCTAGCTGAAGCTTTCTTT

V gene: TRBV6-2/TRBV6-3
J gene: TRBJ2-7
D gene: NA
clone size: many
CDR3 protein: CASSPWTGFIYEQYF
CDR3 DNA: TGTGCCAGCAGTCCGTGGACGGGCTTCATCTACGAGCAGTACTTC

V gene: TRBV28
J gene: TRBJ2-3
D gene: NA
clone size: NA
CDR3 protein: CASTRSGPSTDTQYF
CDR3 DNA: TGTGCCAGCACCCGGTCGGGACCTAGCACAGATACGCAGTATTTT

V gene: TRBV7-6
J gene: TRBJ2-3
D gene: NA
clone size: many
CDR3 protein: CASSPQAGSPTDTQYF
CDR3 DNA: TGTGCCAGCAGTCCTCAGGCCGGATCCCCCACAGATACGCAGTATTTT

V gene: TRBV4-1
J gene: TRBJ2-7
D gene: NA
clone size: many
CDR3 protein: CASRPHGPYEQYF
CDR3 DNA: TGCGCCAGCAGGCCACACGGCCCCTACGAGCAGTACTTC

V gene: TRBV29-1
J gene: TRBJ2-1
D gene: TRBD1
clone size: few
CDR3 protein: CSARWTGNNEQFF
CDR3 DNA: TGCAGCGCCCGATGGACAGGTAACAATGAGCAGTTCTTC

V gene: TRBV11-2
J gene: TRBJ2-1
D gene: TRBD2
clone size: NA
CDR3 protein: CASSPGLREGNEQFF
CDR3 DNA: TGTGCCAGCAGCCCGGGCCTTCGGGAGGGAAATGAGCAGTTCTTC

V gene: TRBV3-1
J gene: TRBJ2-1
D gene: NA
clone size: many
CDR3 protein: CASSQNPYNEQFF
CDR3 DNA: TGTGCCAGCAGTCAGAATCCTTACAATGAGCAGTTCTTC

V gene: TRBV12-3/TRBV12-4
J gene: TRBJ1-3
D gene: NA
clone size: few
CDR3 protein: CASSLGPAIYF
CDR3 DNA: TGTGCCAGCAGTCTCGGCCCTGCCATATATTTT

V gene: TRBV10-3
J gene: TRBJ1-1
D gene: NA
clone size: NA
CDR3 protein: CAISDRAALNTEAFF
CDR3 DNA: TGTGCCATCAGTGATAGGGCAGCTTTAAACACTGAAGCTTTCTTT

V gene: TRBV7-3
J gene: TRBJ2-5
D gene: NA
clone size: many
CDR3 protein: CASSPGDVRATQYF
CDR3 DNA: TGTGCCAGCAGCCCCGGGGACGTACGAGCGACCCAGTACTTC

V gene: TRBV4-3
J gene: TRBJ2-1
D gene: TRBD2
clone size: NA
CDR3 protein: CASSQAVLTGGPGEQFF
CDR3 DNA: TGCGCCAGCAGCCAAGCTGTCTTGACGGGAGGGCCAGGTGAGCAGTTCTTC

V gene: TRBV7-9
J gene: TRBJ2-2
D gene: NA
clone size: NA
CDR3 protein: CASSFLSGEGNGELFF
CDR3 DNA: TGTGCCAGCAGCTTTCTTTCAGGGGAAGGAAACGGGGAGCTGTTTTTT

V gene: TRBV28
J gene: TRBJ2-7
D gene: NA
clone size: many
CDR3 protein: CASSSHREIEQYF
CDR3 DNA: TGTGCCAGCAGTTCCCATCGAGAGATCGAGCAGTACTTC

V gene: TRBV20-1
J gene: TRBJ1-4
D gene: NA
clone size: once
CDR3 protein: CSARDPGEEKLFF
CDR3 DNA: TGCAGTGCTAGAGATCCGGGTGAGGAAAAACTGTTTTTT

V gene: TRBV7-6
J gene: TRBJ1-2
D gene: NA
clone size: few
CDR3 protein: CASSSRGEGVYGYTF
CDR3 DNA: TGTGCCAGCAGCTCACGGGGCGAGGGGGTTTATGGCTACACCTTC

V gene: TRBV6-6
J gene: TRBJ2-3
D gene: TRBD2
clone size: many
CDR3 protein: CASRPASGRTDTQYF
CDR3 DNA: TGTGCCAGCAGACCAGCTAGCGGGAGAACAGATACGCAGTATTTT

V gene: TRBV9
J gene: TRBJ2-3
D gene: TRBD1
clone size: few
CDR3 protein: CASSVSGTGGTDTQYF
CDR3 DNA: TGTGCCAGCAGCGTGAGTGGGACAGGAGGCACAGATACGCAGTATTTT

V gene: TRBV27
J gene: TRBJ2-2
D gene: NA
clone size: many
CDR3 protein: CASTQGTGELFF
CDR3 DNA: TGTGCCAGCACCCAGGGGACCGGGGAGCTGTTTTTT

V gene: TRBV20-1
J gene: TRBJ2-7
D gene: NA
clone size: NA
CDR3 protein: CSAAGRGQYF
CDR3 DNA: TGCAGTGCCGCCGGCCGGGGGCAGTACTTC

V gene: TRBV4-3
J gene: TRBJ2-2
D gene: TRBD2
clone size: many
CDR3 protein: CASRLRVAGGPKSAGELFF
CDR3 DNA: TGCGCCAGCAGATTACGGGTAGCGGGAGGGCCCAAGTCCGCCGGGGAGCTGTTTTTT

V gene: TRBV28
J gene: TRBJ1-5
D gene: NA
clone size: NA
CDR3 protein: CASRTRGNGQPQHF
CDR3 DNA: TGTGCCAGCAGGACCAGGGGTAATGGTCAGCCCCAGCATTTT

V gene: TRBV6-5
J gene: TRBJ2-3
D gene: TRBD2
clone size: many
CDR3 protein: CASSDGTSADTQYF
CDR3 DNA: TGTGCCAGCAGTGACGGGACTAGCGCTGATACGCAGTATTTT

V gene: TRBV27
J gene: TRBJ2-1
D gene: NA
clone size: many
CDR3 protein: CASSLIGTEYNEQFF
CDR3 DNA: TGTGCCAGCAGTTTGATTGGGACGGAGTACAATGAGCAGTTCTTC

V gene: TRBV12-3/TRBV12-4
J gene: TRBJ1-1
D gene: NA
clone size: many
CDR3 protein: CASSLAQGFEAFF
CDR3 DNA: TGTGCCAGCAGTTTAGCGCAGGGGTTTGAAGCTTTCTTT

V gene: TRBV10-3
J gene: TRBJ2-1
D gene: NA
clone size: few
CDR3 protein: CAIRGDHNEQFF
CDR3 DNA: TGTGCCATCCGAGGGGACCACAATGAGCAGTTCTTC

V gene: TRBV4-1
J gene: TRBJ2-3
D gene: NA
clone size: many
CDR3 protein: CASSLAPETQTDTQYF
CDR3 DNA: TGCGCCAGCAGCCTAGCGCCTGAGACCCAAACAGATACGCAGTATTTT

V gene: TRBV5-1
J gene: TRBJ2-3
D gene: TRBD2
clone size: NA
CDR3 protein: CASSVAGEWGDTQYF
CDR3 DNA: TGCGCCAGCAGCGTAGCGGGAGAGTGGGGAGATACGCAGTATTTT

V gene: TRBV7-3
J gene: TRBJ2-1
D gene: NA
clone size: NA
CDR3 protein: CASSSTPGEGKEQFF
CDR3 DNA: TGTGCCAGCAGCTCCACACCAGGGGAGGGCAAAGAGCAGTTCTTC

V gene: TRBV5-1
J gene: TRBJ2-1
D gene: TRBD1
clone size: NA
CDR3 protein: CASSLEQGFRSYNEQFF
CDR3 DNA: TGCGCCAGCAGCTTGGAACAGGGGTTTAGGTCCTACAATGAGCAGTTCTTC

V gene: TRBV20-1
J gene: TRBJ2-1
D gene: TRBD1
clone size: few
CDR3 protein: CSAPRQGIRNEQFF
CDR3 DNA: TGCAGTGCCCCGAGACAGGGTATACGCAATGAGCAGTTCTTC

V gene: TRBV7-8
J gene: TRBJ1-1
D gene: NA
clone size: few
CDR3 protein: CASSLEGLGEAFF
CDR3 DNA: TGTGCCAGCAGCTTAGAGGGATTGGGTGAAGCTTTCTTT

V gene: TRBV9
J gene: TRBJ2-2
D gene: NA
clone size: few
CDR3 protein: CASSPPWKGTGELFF
CDR3 DNA: TGTGCCAGCAGCCCTCCGTGGAAGGGCACCGGGGAGCTGTTTTTT

V gene: TRBV5-6
J gene: TRBJ2-3
D gene: NA
clone size: many
CDR3 protein: CASSLANTQYF
CDR3 DNA: TGTGCCAGCAGCTTAGCAAATACGCAGTATTTT

V gene: TRBV20-1
J gene: TRBJ1-5
D gene: TRBD1
clone size: NA
CDR3 protein: CSASSEGTGSQPQHF
CDR3 DNA: TGCAGTGCTAGTTCCGAGGGGACAGGGTCTCAGCCCCAGCATTTT

V gene: TRBV4-1
J gene: TRBJ1-1
D gene: NA
clone size: many
CDR3 protein: CASSQGPGGAFF
CDR3 DNA: TGCGCCAGCAGCCAAGGTCCTGGGGGAGCTTTCTTT

V gene: TRBV5-1
J gene: TRBJ1-1
D gene: TRBD1
clone size: many
CDR3 protein: CASSPGTVQPTEAFF
CDR3 DNA: TGCGCCAGCTCCCCCGGGACAGTACAACCCACTGAAGCTTTCTTT

V gene: TRBV11-2
J gene: TRBJ2-5
D gene: TRBD1
clone size: few
CDR3 protein: CASSWTGGEETQYF
CDR3 DNA: TGTGCCAGCAGCTGGACAGGGGGAGAGGAGACCCAGTACTTC

V gene: TRBV5-4
J gene: TRBJ1-2
D gene: TRBD1
clone size: few
CDR3 protein: CASSTPTGKNYGYTF
CDR3 DNA: TGTGCCAGCAGCACCCCGACAGGGAAAAATTATGGCTACACCTTC

V gene: TRBV5-1
J gene: TRBJ2-5
D gene: TRBD1
clone size: many
CDR3 protein: CASSLITPGQGPETQYF
CDR3 DNA: TGCGCCAGCAGCTTAATTACTCCGGGACAGGGCCCGGAGACCCAGTACTTC

V gene: TRBV9
J gene: TRBJ2-3
D gene: TRBD2
clone size: few
CDR3 protein: CASGTSSGGPDTQYF
CDR3 DNA: TGTGCCAGCGGGACCTCTAGCGGGGGACCGGATACGCAGTATTTT

V gene: TRBV5-1
J gene: TRBJ2-2
D gene: NA
clone size: NA
CDR3 protein: CASSFSPQGSTGELFF
CDR3 DNA: TGCGCCAGCAGCTTTTCTCCCCAGGGGTCCACCGGGGAGCTGTTTTTT

V gene: TRBV4-1
J gene: TRBJ2-1
D gene: NA
clone size: few
CDR3 protein: CASSHLAKGDEQFF
CDR3 DNA: TGCGCCAGCAGCCACCTGGCCAAGGGGGATGAGCAGTTCTTC

V gene: TRBV7-7
J gene: TRBJ2-2
D gene: NA
clone size: many
CDR3 protein: CASSLAQNTGELFF
CDR3 DNA: TGTGCCAGCAGCTTAGCCCAGAACACCGGGGAGCTGTTTTTT

V gene: TRBV27
J gene: TRBJ2-7
D gene: TRBD2
clone size: few
CDR3 protein: CASSGTSGTEWYF
CDR3 DNA: TGTGCCAGCAGTGGGACTAGCGGGACGGAGTGGTACTTC

V gene: TRBV3-1
J gene: TRBJ2-3
D gene: NA
clone size: many
CDR3 protein: CASSRTGDTQYF
CDR3 DNA: TGTGCCAGCAGCCGAACAGGGGATACGCAGTATTTT

V gene: TRBV20-1
J gene: TRBJ2-3
D gene: TRBD1
clone size: NA
CDR3 protein: CSAGTGNLGTQYF
CDR3 DNA: TGCAGTGCCGGGACAGGGAATTTGGGTACGCAGTATTTT

V gene: TRBV4-2
J gene: TRBJ2-7
D gene: NA
clone size: many
CDR3 protein: CASSQGGTENSYEQYF
CDR3 DNA: TGTGCCAGCAGCCAAGGCGGGACGGAGAATTCCTACGAGCAGTACTTC

V gene: TRBV6-5
J gene: TRBJ1-1
D gene: NA
clone size: few
CDR3 protein: CASSYTGSFAEAFF
CDR3 DNA: TGTGCCAGCAGTTACACGGGGTCGTTTGCTGAAGCTTTCTTT

V gene: TRBV5-1
J gene: TRBJ1-3
D gene: NA
clone size: NA
CDR3 protein: CASSLESASGNTIYF
CDR3 DNA: TGCGCCAGCAGCTTGGAGTCCGCCTCTGGAAACACCATATATTTT

V gene: TRBV6-6
J gene: TRBJ1-2
D gene: NA
clone size: many
CDR3 protein: CASSLSATPSYGYTF
CDR3 DNA: TGTGCCAGCAGTCTATCAGCTACGCCGAGTTATGGCTACACCTTC

V gene: TRBV4-2
J gene: TRBJ2-3
D gene: TRBD2
clone size: NA
CDR3 protein: CASSLQTSGSTDTQYF
CDR3 DNA: TGTGCCAGCAGCCTCCAGACTAGCGGCAGCACAGATACGCAGTATTTT

V gene: TRBV7-2
J gene: TRBJ2-3
D gene: TRBD2
clone size: many
CDR3 protein: CASSLTGVAGGTDTQYF
CDR3 DNA: TGTGCCAGCAGCTTAACTGGGGTAGCGGGAGGCACAGATACGCAGTATTTT